This section outlines one T cell receptor (beta chain) sequence together with its context. Its specificity is unknown. Separate from the roughly 700-subject first cohort, the approximately 120-subject validation cohort was the one that the donors belonged to. These data come from a study of cytomegalovirus exposure and HLA in healthy donors. The study, taken as a whole, reports: Most observed TCR sequences were rare, whereas some public TCRs were detected in many donors. It was reported that the classifier diagnosed cytomegalovirus status with high specificity and sensitivity in both the original and validation cohorts. TCR beta chains numbering under 200 were designated cytomegalovirus-associated.

The CDR3 contains 14 residues. The V and J ends lost 3 bases and 5 bases respectively, with 13 bases between them. Germline V gene lookup returns CDR1 SNHLY and CDR2 FYNNEI. The repertoire was sequenced with immunoSEQ multiplex PCR; TCRdb's copy has only in-frame clones and lacks some. Of about 73,000 clones listed, roughly 90% are singletons. The sequenced material came from PBMCs. This chain links TRBV2 with TRBJ1-1, with a tentative D call TRBD1 (6 bases). The clonotype comes from a woman aged 18 to 35 in good health and CMV-seropositive. The CDR3 here is CASSEGGQMTEAFF. The CDR3 bases are TGTGCCAGCAGTGAGGGGGGGCAAATGACTGAAGCTTTCTTT.